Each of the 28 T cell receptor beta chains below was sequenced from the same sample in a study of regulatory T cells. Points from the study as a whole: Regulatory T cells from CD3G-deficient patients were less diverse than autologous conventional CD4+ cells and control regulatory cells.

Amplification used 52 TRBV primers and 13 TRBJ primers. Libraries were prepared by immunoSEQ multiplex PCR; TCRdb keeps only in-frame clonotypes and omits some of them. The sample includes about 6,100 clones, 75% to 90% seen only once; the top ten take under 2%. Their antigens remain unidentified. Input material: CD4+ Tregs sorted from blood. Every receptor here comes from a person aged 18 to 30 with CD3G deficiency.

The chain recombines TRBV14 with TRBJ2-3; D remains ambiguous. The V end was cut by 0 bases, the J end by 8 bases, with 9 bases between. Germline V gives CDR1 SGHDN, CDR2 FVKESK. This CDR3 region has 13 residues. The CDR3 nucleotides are TGTGCCAGCAGCCAAGAAGTTGACGGTACGCAGTATTTT. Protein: CASSQEVDGTQYF.

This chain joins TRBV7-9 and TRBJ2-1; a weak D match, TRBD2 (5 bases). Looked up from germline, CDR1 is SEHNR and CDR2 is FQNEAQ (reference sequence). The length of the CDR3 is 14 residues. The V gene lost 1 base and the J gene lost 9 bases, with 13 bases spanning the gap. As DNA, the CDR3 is TGTGCCAGCAGCTTAGTGGCTAGTCGGGGTGAGCAGTTCTTC. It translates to CASSLVASRGEQFF.

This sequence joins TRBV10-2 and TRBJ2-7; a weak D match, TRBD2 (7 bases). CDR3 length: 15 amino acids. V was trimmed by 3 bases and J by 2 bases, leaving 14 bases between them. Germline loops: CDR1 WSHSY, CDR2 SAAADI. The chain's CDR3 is CASSEKGGSPYEQYF. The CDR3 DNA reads TGCGCCAGCAGTGAAAAGGGGGGGTCGCCCTACGAGCAGTACTTC.

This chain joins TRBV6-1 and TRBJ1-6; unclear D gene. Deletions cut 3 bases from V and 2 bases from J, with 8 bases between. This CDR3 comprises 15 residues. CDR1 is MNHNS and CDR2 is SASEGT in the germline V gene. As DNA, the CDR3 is TGTGCCAGCAGTGACACGCAGGCCTATAATTCACCCCTCCACTTT. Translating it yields CASSDTQAYNSPLHF.

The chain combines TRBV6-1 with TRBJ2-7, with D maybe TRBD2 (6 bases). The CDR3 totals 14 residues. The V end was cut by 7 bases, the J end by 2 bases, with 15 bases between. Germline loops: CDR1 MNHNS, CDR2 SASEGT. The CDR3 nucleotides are TGTGCCAGCACACCAAGCGGGCGGCCCTACGAGCAGTACTTC. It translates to CASTPSGRPYEQYF.

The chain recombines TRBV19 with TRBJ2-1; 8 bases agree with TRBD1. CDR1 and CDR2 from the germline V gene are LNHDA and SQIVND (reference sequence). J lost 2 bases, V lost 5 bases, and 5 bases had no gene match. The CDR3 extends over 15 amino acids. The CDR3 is CASSLRTGTYNEQFF. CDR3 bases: TGTGCCAGTAGTCTACGGACAGGGACCTACAATGAGCAGTTCTTC.

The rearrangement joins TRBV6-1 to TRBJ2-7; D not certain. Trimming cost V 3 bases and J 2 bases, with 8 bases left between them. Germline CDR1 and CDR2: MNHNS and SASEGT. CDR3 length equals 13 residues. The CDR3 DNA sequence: TGTGCCAGCAGTGATCTGGGTCCCTACGAGCAGTACTTC. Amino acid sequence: CASSDLGPYEQYF.

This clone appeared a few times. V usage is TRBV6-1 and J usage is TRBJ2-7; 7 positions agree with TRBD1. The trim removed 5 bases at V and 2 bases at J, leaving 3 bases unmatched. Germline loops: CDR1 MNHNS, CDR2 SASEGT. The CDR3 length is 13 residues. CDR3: CASSKTGPYEQYF. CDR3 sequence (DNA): TGTGCCAGCAGTAAGACAGGGCCCTACGAGCAGTACTTC.

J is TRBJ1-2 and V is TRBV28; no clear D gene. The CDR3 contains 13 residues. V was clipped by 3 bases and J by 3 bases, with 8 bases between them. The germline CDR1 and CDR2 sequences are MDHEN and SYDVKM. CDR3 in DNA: TGTGCCAGCAGTTTTAGGAGGTACTATGGCTACACCTTC. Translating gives CASSFRRYYGYTF.

The CDR3 loop reads CASRPGLTGQPQHF. CDR3 DNA: TGTGCCAGCAGACCCGGACTGACTGGTCAGCCCCAGCATTTT. The V call is TRBV28, the J call TRBJ1-5; no reliable D call. CDR1 and CDR2 from the germline V gene are MDHEN and SYDVKM. Trimming took off 6 bases at V and 6 bases at J, with 15 bases between the two ends. The CDR3 has 14 amino acids.

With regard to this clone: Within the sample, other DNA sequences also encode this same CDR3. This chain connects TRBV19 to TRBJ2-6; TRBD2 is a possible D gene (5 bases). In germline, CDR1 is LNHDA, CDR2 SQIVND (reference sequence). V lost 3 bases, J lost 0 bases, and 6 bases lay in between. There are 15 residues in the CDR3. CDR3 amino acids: CASSIGGSGANVLTF. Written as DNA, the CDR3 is TGTGCCAGTAGTATTGGAGGCTCTGGGGCCAACGTCCTGACTTTC.

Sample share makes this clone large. This CDR3 reads CASSPGQGKDEQYF. In DNA form, the CDR3 reads TGTGCCAGCAGTCCGGGACAGGGGAAGGACGAGCAGTACTTC. This sequence joins TRBV6-5 and TRBJ2-7; 10 nucleotides line up with TRBD1. Trimming removed 5 bases from V and 5 bases from J; junction bases left unmatched: 6. The CDR3 consists of 14 residues. Germline V gene lookup returns CDR1 MNHEY and CDR2 SVGAGI.

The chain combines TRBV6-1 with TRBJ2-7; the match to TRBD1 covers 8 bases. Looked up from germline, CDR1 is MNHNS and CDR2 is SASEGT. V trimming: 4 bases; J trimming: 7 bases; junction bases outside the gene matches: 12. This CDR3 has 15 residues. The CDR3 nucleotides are TGTGCCAGCAGTGCCCCGGACAGGGAAGTAGTTGAGCAGTACTTC. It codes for CASSAPDREVVEQYF.

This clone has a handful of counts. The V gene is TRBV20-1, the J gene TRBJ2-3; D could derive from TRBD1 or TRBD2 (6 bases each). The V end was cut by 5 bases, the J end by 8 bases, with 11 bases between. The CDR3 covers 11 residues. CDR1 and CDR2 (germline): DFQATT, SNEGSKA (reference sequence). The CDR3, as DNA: TGCAGTGCTGTAGGGGGGAGTACGCAGTATTTT. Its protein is CSAVGGSTQYF.

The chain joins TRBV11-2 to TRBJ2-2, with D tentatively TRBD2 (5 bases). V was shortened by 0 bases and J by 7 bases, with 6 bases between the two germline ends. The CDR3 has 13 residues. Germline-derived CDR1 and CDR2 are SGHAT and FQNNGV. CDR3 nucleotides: TGTGCCAGCAGCTTAGATCGGGGCGGGGAGCTGTTTTTT. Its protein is CASSLDRGGELFF. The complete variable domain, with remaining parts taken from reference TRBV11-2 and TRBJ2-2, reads EAGVAQSPRYKIIEKRQSVAFWCNPISGHATLYWYQQILGQGPKLLIQFQNNGVVDDSQLPKDRFSAERLKGVDSTLKIQPAKLEDSAVYLCASSLDRGGELFFGEGSRLTVL.

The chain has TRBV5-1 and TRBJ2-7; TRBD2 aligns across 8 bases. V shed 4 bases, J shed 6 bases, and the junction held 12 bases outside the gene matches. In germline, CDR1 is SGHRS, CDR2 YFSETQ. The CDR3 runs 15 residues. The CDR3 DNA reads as TGCGCCAGCAGCAAGCAAGCGGGGGCCCTTGGCGAGCAGTACTTC. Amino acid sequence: CASSKQAGALGEQYF. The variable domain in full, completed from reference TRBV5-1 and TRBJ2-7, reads KAGVTQTPRYLIKTRGQQVTLSCSPISGHRSVSWYQQTPGQGLQFLFEYFSETQRNKGNFPGRFSGRQFSNSRSEMNVSTLELGDSALYLCASSKQAGALGEQYFGPGTRLTVT.

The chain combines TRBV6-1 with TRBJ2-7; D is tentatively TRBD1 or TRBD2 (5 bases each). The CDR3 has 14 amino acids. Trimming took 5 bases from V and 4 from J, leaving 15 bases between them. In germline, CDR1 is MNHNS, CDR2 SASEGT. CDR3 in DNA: TGTGCCAGCAGTCTTCCGGGACCTTCGTACGAGCAGTACTTC. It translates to CASSLPGPSYEQYF.

The CDR3 region has the DNA TGTGCCAGCAGCTCAGAGACGGGACAGGGGAGGACTAATGAAAAACTGTTTTTT. It translates to CASSSETGQGRTNEKLFF. The V and J genes are TRBV28 and TRBJ1-4; 10 nucleotides line up with TRBD1. Germline V CDR1 and CDR2: MDHEN, SYDVKM. After removal of 6 bases from V and 2 bases from J, the junction contained 12 bases not matched to a gene. The CDR3 totals 18 residues.

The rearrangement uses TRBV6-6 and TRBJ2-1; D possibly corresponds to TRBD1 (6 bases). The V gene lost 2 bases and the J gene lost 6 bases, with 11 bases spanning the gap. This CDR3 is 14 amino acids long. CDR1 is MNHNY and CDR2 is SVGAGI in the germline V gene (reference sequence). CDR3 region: CASSYEVRGNEQFF. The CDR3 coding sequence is TGTGCCAGCAGTTACGAAGTCAGGGGCAATGAGCAGTTCTTC.

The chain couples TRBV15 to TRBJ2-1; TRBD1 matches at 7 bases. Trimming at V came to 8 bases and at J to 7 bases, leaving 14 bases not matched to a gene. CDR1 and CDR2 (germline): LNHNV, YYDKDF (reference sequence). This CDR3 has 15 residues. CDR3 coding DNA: TGTGCCACCTCCGCCCCCGGGACAGACTTTAATGAGCAGTTCTTC. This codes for CATSAPGTDFNEQFF.

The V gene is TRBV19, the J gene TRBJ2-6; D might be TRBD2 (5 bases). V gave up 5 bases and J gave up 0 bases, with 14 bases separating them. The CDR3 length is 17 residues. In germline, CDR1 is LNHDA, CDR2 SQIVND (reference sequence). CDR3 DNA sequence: TGTGCCAGTAGTCCCGGACGGGGTTTCTCTGGGGCCAACGTCCTGACTTTC. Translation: CASSPGRGFSGANVLTF. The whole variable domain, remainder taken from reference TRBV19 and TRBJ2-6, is DGGITQSPKYLFRKEGQNVTLSCEQNLNHDAMYWYRQDPGQGLRLIYYSQIVNDFQKGDIAEGYSVSREKKESFPLTVTSAQKNPTAFYLCASSPGRGFSGANVLTFGAGSRLTVL.

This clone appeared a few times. Here the CDR3 reads CASSSTDRQETQYF. The CDR3 DNA is TGTGCCAGCAGCTCCACAGACAGACAAGAGACCCAGTACTTC. J is TRBJ2-5 and V is TRBV7-9; possibly TRBD1 for D (5 bases). CDR1 and CDR2 (germline): SEHNR, FQNEAQ (reference sequence). Deletions cut 4 bases from V and 2 bases from J, with 11 bases between. The CDR3 extends over 14 amino acids. The full variable domain, rest sourced from reference TRBV7-9 and TRBJ2-5, is DTGVSQNPRHKITKRGQNVTFRCDPISEHNRLYWYRQTLGQGPEFLTYFQNEAQLEKSRLLSDRFSAERPKGSFSTLEIQRTEQGDSAMYLCASSSTDRQETQYFGPGTRLLVL.

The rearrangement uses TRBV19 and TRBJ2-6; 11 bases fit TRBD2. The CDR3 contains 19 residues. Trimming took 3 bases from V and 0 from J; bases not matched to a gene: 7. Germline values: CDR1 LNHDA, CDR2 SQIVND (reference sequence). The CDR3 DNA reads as TGTGCCAGTAGTATGCGAACTAGCGGGGGCGACTCTGGGGCCAACGTCCTGACTTTC. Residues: CASSMRTSGGDSGANVLTF.

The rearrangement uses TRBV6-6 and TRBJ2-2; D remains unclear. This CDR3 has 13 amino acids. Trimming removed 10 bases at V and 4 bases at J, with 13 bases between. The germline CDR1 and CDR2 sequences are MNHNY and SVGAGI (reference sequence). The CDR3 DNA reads TGTGCCACCTATAGGCCGGGCACCGGGGAGCTGTTTTTT. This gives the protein CATYRPGTGELFF.

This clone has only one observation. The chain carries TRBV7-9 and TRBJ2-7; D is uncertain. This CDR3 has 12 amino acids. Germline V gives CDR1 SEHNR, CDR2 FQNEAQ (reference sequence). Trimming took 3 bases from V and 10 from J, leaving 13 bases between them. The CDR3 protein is CASSFQRGPQYF. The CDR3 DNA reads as TGTGCCAGCAGCTTCCAGCGCGGACCTCAGTACTTC.

The CDR3 nucleotides are TGTGCCAGCAGTCCGAGACGGGGTGAAAAACTGTTTTTT. This sequence encodes CASSPRRGEKLFF. The chain links TRBV28 to TRBJ1-4, with D unclear. The CDR3 is 13 residues long. The V and J ends lost 5 bases and 7 bases respectively, with 11 bases between them. Germline V gives CDR1 MDHEN, CDR2 SYDVKM.

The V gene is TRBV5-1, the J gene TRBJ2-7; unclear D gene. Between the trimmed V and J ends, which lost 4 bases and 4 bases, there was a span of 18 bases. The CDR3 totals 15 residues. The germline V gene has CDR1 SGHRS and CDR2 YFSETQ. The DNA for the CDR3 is TGCGCCAGCAGCCCCGGGCCGGGTATAGGGTACGAGCAGTACTTC. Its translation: CASSPGPGIGYEQYF.

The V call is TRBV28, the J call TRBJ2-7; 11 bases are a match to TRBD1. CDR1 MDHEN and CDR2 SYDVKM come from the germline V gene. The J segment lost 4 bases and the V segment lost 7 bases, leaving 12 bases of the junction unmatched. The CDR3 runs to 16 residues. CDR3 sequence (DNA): TGTGCCAGCACTAAACGACCGGGACAGGGGGTATACGAGCAGTACTTC. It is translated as CASTKRPGQGVYEQYF.